Presented here are 2 T cell receptor beta chains from one specimen sequenced in a study of identical twins. TCRdb ran MiXCR on the 5' RACE reads and lists one entry per CDR3 protein. Among 450,000 to 600,000 distinct CDR3 sequences listed, under 25% were seen once. These data were also filed under a second study, of yellow fever vaccine responses in identical twins.

The sample was CD4+ T cells sorted from blood. The receptors originated from a woman younger than 35 in good health.

This sequence joins TRBV28 and TRBJ1-1; 7 bases match TRBD1. V shed 3 bases and J 0 bases; nucleotides not matched to a gene: 4. CDR3 length: 15 residues. Germline CDR1 MDHEN, CDR2 SYDVKM. Written as DNA, the CDR3 is TGTGCCAGCAGTTTCTTCGACAGGGTGAACACTGAAGCTTTCTTT. Translation gives CASSFFDRVNTEAFF.

This chain uses TRBV11-2 with TRBJ1-1; 7 bases are a match to TRBD1. Unmatched junction bases numbered 4, after V lost 1 base and J lost 5 bases. This CDR3 region has 14 residues. Germline V CDR1 and CDR2: SGHAT, FQNNGV. The CDR3 protein is CASSLGQGETEAFF. DNA for the CDR3: TGTGCCAGCAGCTTAGGGCAGGGGGAAACTGAAGCTTTCTTT.